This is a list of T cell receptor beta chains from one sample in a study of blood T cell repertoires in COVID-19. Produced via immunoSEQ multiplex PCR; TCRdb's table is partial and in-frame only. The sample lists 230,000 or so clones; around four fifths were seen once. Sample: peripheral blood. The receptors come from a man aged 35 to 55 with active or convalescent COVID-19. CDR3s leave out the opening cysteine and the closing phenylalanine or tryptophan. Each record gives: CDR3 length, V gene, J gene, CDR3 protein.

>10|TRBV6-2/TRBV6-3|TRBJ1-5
ASSRTLGAQH
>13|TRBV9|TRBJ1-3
ASSVETGGFNTIY
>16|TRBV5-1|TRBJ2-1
ASSWQGRSGRGGDEQF
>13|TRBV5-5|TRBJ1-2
ASTPGEAPGYGYT
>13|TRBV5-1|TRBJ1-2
ASSLAGQGEHGYT
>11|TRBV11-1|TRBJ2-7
ASSDRDTYEQY
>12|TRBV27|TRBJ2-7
ASSRTGVTYEQY
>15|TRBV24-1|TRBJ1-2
ATSDQTGQGANYGYT
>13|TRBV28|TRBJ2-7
ASSGFGTKIYEQY
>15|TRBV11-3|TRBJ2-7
ASSLDLGASGSSKQY
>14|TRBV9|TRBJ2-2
ASSPLRHANTGELF
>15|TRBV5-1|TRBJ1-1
ASSLAVTGDLNTEAF
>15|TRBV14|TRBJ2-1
ASSQVPTESARVAQF
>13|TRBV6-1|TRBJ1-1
ASSERQATVTEAF
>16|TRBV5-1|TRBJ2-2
ASSSNPQGFQHTGELF
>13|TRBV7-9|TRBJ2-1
ASSLSLGQINEQF
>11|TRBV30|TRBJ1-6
AWSVPGNSPLH
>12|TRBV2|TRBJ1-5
ASRAGISNQPQH
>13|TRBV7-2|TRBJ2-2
ASSSQGAEAGELF
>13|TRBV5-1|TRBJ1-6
ASSMDRAGYSPLH
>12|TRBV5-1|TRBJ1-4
ASSRRGQNEKLF
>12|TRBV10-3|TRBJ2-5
ATRTSGGQETQY
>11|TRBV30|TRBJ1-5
AWSVGEEQPQH
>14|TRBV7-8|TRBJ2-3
ASSLFGTSGTDTQY
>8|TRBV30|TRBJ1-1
ALDRGEAF
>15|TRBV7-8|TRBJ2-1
ASSPLGLAGGLNEQF
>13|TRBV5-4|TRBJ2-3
ASSLGVENTDTQY
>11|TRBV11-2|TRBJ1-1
ASSSPSRTEAF
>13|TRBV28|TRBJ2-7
ASSFGGTSGNEQY
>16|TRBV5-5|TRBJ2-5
ASSLIGLSGSSQETQY
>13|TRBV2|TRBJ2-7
ASSEGGAPGYEQY
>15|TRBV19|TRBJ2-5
ASSIIGRGGRTETQY